This passage covers 11 T cell receptor beta chains from one sample sequenced in a study of shared clonotypes between healthy human individuals (TCRdb year 2020). Receptor libraries were prepared by the immunoSEQ multiplex PCR assay. Here the immuneACCESS table is served through TCRdb, limited to in-frame sequences with V and J called. Missing clones are a known gap in these copies; in checked studies unresolved V genes cover under half, and the rest lacks a known reason. The table for this sample lists about 1 million clones; 65% to 80% of them were counted only once. The leading ten clones occupy roughly 1.4% of the sample. Source material: memory CD4+ T cells sorted from blood. Explained via the paper, the cell subset or site label denotes: CD45RA-negative fraction. Receptor source: a young man in good health.

The V call is TRBV4-1, the J call TRBJ1-2, with TRBD1 matching over 7 bases. After removal of 3 bases from V and 4 bases from J, the junction contained 8 bases not matched to a gene. This CDR3 has 15 residues. Per germline, CDR1 MGHRA and CDR2 YSYEKL. The CDR3 protein is CASSHATGVIYGYTF. The CDR3 DNA is TGCGCCAGCAGCCATGCCACAGGGGTTATCTATGGCTACACCTTC.

The chain carries TRBV19 and TRBJ1-5; D is perhaps TRBD1 (5 bases). Germline CDR1 is LNHDA and CDR2 is SQIVND (reference sequence). V lost 9 bases, J lost 2 bases, and 17 bases lay in between. The CDR3 is 15 residues long. CDR3 DNA: TGTGCCAGCATGAGTGCGGGACTAGGCAATCAGCCCCAGCATTTT. As protein: CASMSAGLGNQPQHF.

CDR3 DNA sequence: TGTGCCCCTTACATTGGGCGGGGGGTAGGTGAGCAGTTCTTC. Translated, it gives CAPYIGRGVGEQFF. V is TRBV27 and J is TRBJ2-1, with TRBD2 matching over 8 bases. CDR3 size: 14 residues. V was clipped by 11 bases and J by 9 bases; unmatched bases: 15. Looked up from germline, CDR1 is MNHEY and CDR2 is SMNVEV (reference sequence).

V is TRBV30 and J is TRBJ2-3, with TRBD2 identical over 8 bases. Germline assignment: CDR1 GTSNPN and CDR2 SVGIG (reference sequence). CDR3 length: 16 residues. The trim removed 3 bases at V and 2 bases at J, leaving 10 bases unmatched. The chain's CDR3 is CAWSPLSGGNTDTQYF. Written as DNA, the CDR3 is TGTGCCTGGAGCCCCCTCAGCGGGGGAAACACAGATACGCAGTATTTT.

The chain carries TRBV30 and TRBJ1-6; TRBD1 aligns across 7 bases. The CDR3 consists of 15 residues. Germline trimming cut 5 bases from V and 10 bases from J; bases unmatched to any gene: 14. Looked up from germline, CDR1 is GTSNPN and CDR2 is SVGIG (reference sequence). Here the CDR3 reads CAWGDDRALWSPLHF. The CDR3 DNA reads as TGTGCCTGGGGAGATGACAGGGCCCTTTGGTCACCCCTCCACTTT. Full variable domain (missing parts from reference TRBV30 and TRBJ1-6): SQTIHQWPATLVQPVGSPLSLECTVEGTSNPNLYWYRQAAGRGLQLLFYSVGIGQISSEVPQNLSASRPQDRQFILSSKKLLLSDSGFYLCAWGDDRALWSPLHFGNGTRLTVT.

The chain is built from TRBV7-2 and TRBJ2-2; D remains ambiguous. Germline V CDR1 and CDR2: SGHTA, FQGNSA. The CDR3 length is 17 residues. V was shortened by 2 bases and J by 3 bases, with 16 bases between the two germline ends. The CDR3 sequence: CASSLLVQQRHTGELFF. The CDR3 DNA reads as TGTGCCAGCAGCTTACTCGTTCAGCAGCGTCACACCGGGGAGCTGTTTTTT.

This clone came up once. The chain joins TRBV5-1 to TRBJ2-3; tentative D call: TRBD1 (5 bases). The CDR3 is 17 residues long. Trimming cost V 5 bases and J 2 bases, with 21 bases left between them. The germline V gene encodes CDR1 SGHRS and CDR2 YFSETQ. CDR3 DNA: TGCGCCAGCAGTTTTGGGGCACGGGCCGCCCTCACAGATACGCAGTATTTT. Translating it yields CASSFGARAALTDTQYF.

Only a few counts were recorded for this clone. The same CDR3 arises from other DNA sequences in this sample as well. The J gene is TRBJ2-2, the V gene TRBV28, with D possibly being TRBD1 or TRBD2 (6 bases each). CDR1 is MDHEN and CDR2 is SYDVKM in the germline V gene. CDR3 length equals 14 residues. V dropped 2 bases and J dropped 8 bases, with 12 bases sitting between them. CDR3 nucleotides: TGTGCCAGCAGTTTAATCGCGGGGACAGGGGAGCTGTTTTTT. It translates to CASSLIAGTGELFF.

There are many counts of this clone. The rearrangement uses TRBV13 and TRBJ1-1, with 7 nucleotides matching TRBD1. V shed 2 bases and J 2 bases; nucleotides not matched to a gene: 2. CDR3 length equals 14 residues. From germline, CDR1 is PRHDT and CDR2 FYEKMQ (reference sequence). CDR3 in DNA: TGTGCCAGCAGCTTAAGGGGGCATAACACTGAAGCTTTCTTT. Translating it yields CASSLRGHNTEAFF.

The genes are TRBV6-6 and TRBJ1-1, with D hard to call. Germline V gives CDR1 MNHNY, CDR2 SVGAGI (reference sequence). Deletions cut 5 bases from V and 0 bases from J, with 7 bases between. The CDR3 runs 13 residues. The CDR3 nucleotides are TGTGCCAGCAGTCCGACACTGAACACTGAAGCTTTCTTT. Its protein is CASSPTLNTEAFF.

V and J are TRBV7-2 and TRBJ2-7, with D unresolved. CDR3 length: 16 residues. V lost 1 base to trimming and J lost 2 bases, with 15 bases between them. The germline CDR1 and CDR2 sequences are SGHTA and FQGNSA. CDR3 in amino acids: CASSLGLQLNPYEQYF. The CDR3 DNA sequence: TGTGCCAGCAGCTTAGGGCTCCAGTTAAACCCCTACGAGCAGTACTTC.